What follows describes a single TCR beta chain. The target antigen is unknown. The sample originates from a study of graft-versus-host responses after intestinal transplantation. Study in general: Tacrolimus plus steroids were given to all recipients for roughly 3 years, preceded by anti-thymocyte globulin induction. General study findings and limits: Early post-transplant HvG declines showed an association with peak circulating GvH clone levels. GvH clonotypes were identified within recipient marrow, with a subset emerging first in ileum or blood. Graft-donor T cell macrochimerism in patients accompanied high graft-versus-host to host-versus-graft clonal ratios in allografts.

Trimming cost V 8 bases and J 3 bases, with 22 bases left between them. This CDR3 contains 16 residues. Germline-derived CDR1 and CDR2 are WNHNN and SYGVQD (reference sequence). Profiling relied on immunoSEQ multiplex PCR, and the TCRdb table lists in-frame clones only, not all of them. Here the sample spans more than 90,000 clones, about 92% being singletons. The rearrangement links TRBV10-1 to TRBJ2-5; D is possibly TRBD1 or TRBD2 (5 bases each). This clonotype was sampled from a human donor who was the organ donor for an intestinal transplant. The specimen comprised unstimulated CD4+ T cells sorted from spleen or lymph node cells, sampled before transplant. CDR3 sequence (DNA): TGCGCCAGCTATAGGTATATCCGGGACCCCAAAGAGACCCAGTACTTC. This gives the protein CASYRYIRDPKETQYF.